The T cell receptor (beta chain) under discussion was sequenced for a study of early stage breast cancer tumors. Study-level results: Chain pairing and CD4, CD8 or FOXP3 expression were not captured. Tumors had approximately 2.5-fold higher T cell density than normal breast.

This clone was recorded once. Its antigen is undetermined. CDR3 length equals 14 residues. The V and J ends lost 8 bases and 7 bases, in that order; junction bases with no gene match: 8. Germline values: CDR1 MNHEY, CDR2 SVGAGI. Sequenced by immunoSEQ multiplex PCR; TCRdb stores in-frame clones only, minus some. In the table there are 45,000 to 60,000 clones, just over 90% of which are singletons. The sequencing input was blood. The TCR sequence derives from a person between 65 and 79 years old with breast cancer. V gene TRBV6-5 combines with J gene TRBJ2-1, with 10 bases lining up with TRBD1. The CDR3 spells CASGDRGLGNEQFF. For the CDR3, the DNA is TGTGCCAGCGGAGACAGGGGGCTAGGAAATGAGCAGTTCTTC.